This paragraph reports one TCR beta chain. TCRdb's table, derived via immunoSEQ multiplex PCR, lists solely in-frame clones and lacks some. This table has 55,000 to 75,000 clones, roughly 90% appearing once. V lost 4 bases and J lost 4; bases outside the gene matches: 4. Germline values: CDR1 SGHRS, CDR2 YFSETQ. CDR3 length: 15 amino acids. This entry is derived from a study of T cells after somatic rescue of genetic block. The sequenced material came from peripheral blood mononuclear cells (PBMCs). V usage is TRBV5-1 and J usage is TRBJ2-3; the match to TRBD2 covers 12 bases. The source is a man in his forties. CDR3: CASSIWTSGADTQYF. DNA of the CDR3: TGCGCCAGCAGCATCTGGACTAGCGGGGCAGATACGCAGTATTTT. Using reference TRBV5-1 and TRBJ2-3 for the parts outside the CDR3, the full variable domain is KAGVTQTPRYLIKTRGQQVTLSCSPISGHRSVSWYQQTPGQGLQFLFEYFSETQRNKGNFPGRFSGRQFSNSRSEMNVSTLELGDSALYLCASSIWTSGADTQYFGPGTRLTVL.